This T cell receptor (beta chain) was sequenced during a study of T cell repertoires in cytomegalovirus infection. The wider study: Indications came from public TCR beta signatures; they pointed to CMV infection and to a matching HLA type.

V lost 6 bases, J lost 4 bases, and 7 bases stayed unmatched. Per germline, CDR1 DFQATT and CDR2 SNEGSKA (reference sequence). The CDR3 totals 14 residues. Turning to this clonotype: Its cognate antigen is unknown.

From the reads, TCRdb called clonotypes with MiXCR, one entry per CDR3 protein. The profile covers hundreds of thousands of distinct CDR3 sequences, with just under 30% appearing a single time and around 20% taken by the ten largest. The material sequenced was cultured PBMCs, taken from culture after CMV antigen stimulation. The receptor was derived from a human donor in good health (CMV status not recorded). Some clones in this sample may be carry-over from other donors' samples. The chain recombines TRBV20-1 with TRBJ2-5; TRBD1 aligns across 11 bases. CDR3 bases: TGCAGTGCCCCCGGGACAGGGGGTGGAGAGACCCAGTACTTC. It translates to CSAPGTGGGETQYF.